The next 22 T cell receptor beta chains were all read from a single sample in a study of T cell repertoires in cytomegalovirus infection. Their specific antigens are unknown. TCRdb fed the reads into MiXCR, producing one record per CDR3 protein. The sample has a few hundred thousand distinct CDR3 sequences, 25% to 35% seen once; the top ten hold 15% to 20%. Source: cultured PBMCs, taken from culture after CMV antigen stimulation. The receptors shown here come from a human donor in good health (CMV status not recorded). Some clones in this sample may be carry-over from other donors' samples.

This chain joins TRBV7-9 and TRBJ1-1; no definite D call. The CDR3 runs to 17 residues. Trimming removed 2 bases from V and 2 bases from J, with 18 bases in between. Germline values: CDR1 SEHNR, CDR2 FQNEAQ (reference sequence). CDR3 loop: CASSLYLAAEANTEAFF. For the CDR3, the DNA is TGTGCCAGCAGCTTATATTTGGCGGCGGAAGCTAACACTGAAGCTTTCTTT.

A few counts support this clonotype. The V gene is TRBV20-1, the J gene TRBJ2-1; TRBD2 matches 12 bases. J gave up 4 bases and V 5 bases, and 3 bases lay outside the gene matches. The CDR3 is 14 amino acids. CDR1 is DFQATT, CDR2 SNEGSKA, per germline (reference sequence). The CDR3 DNA reads TGCAGTGCTCCTAGCGGGAGGGGTTACAATGAGCAGTTCTTC. Protein product: CSAPSGRGYNEQFF.

This clonotype appeared a few times. This chain joins TRBV5-6 and TRBJ1-2; no firm D call. V was shortened by 1 base and J by 1 base, with 23 bases between the two germline ends. Germline CDR1 SGHDT, CDR2 YYEEEE. The CDR3 runs 19 residues. The CDR3 DNA follows: TGTGCCAGCAGCTTGAGCCCCTTTGTTGATTTAACAAGTAACTATGGCTACACCTTC. This encodes CASSLSPFVDLTSNYGYTF.

V is TRBV9 and J is TRBJ2-5; 11 bases agree with TRBD2. CDR1 and CDR2 (germline): SGDLS, YYNGEE. J lost 3 bases, V lost 2 bases, and 12 bases had no gene match. The CDR3 totals 18 residues. The CDR3 loop reads CASSVSSRTSGLKETQYF. DNA for the CDR3: TGTGCCAGCAGCGTGAGCAGTAGGACTAGCGGGCTAAAAGAGACCCAGTACTTC. The variable domain in full, with the rest retrieved from reference TRBV9 and TRBJ2-5, is DSGVTQTPKHLITATGQRVTLRCSPRSGDLSVYWYQQSLDQGLQFLIQYYNGEERAKGNILERFSAQQFPDLHSELNLSSLELGDSALYFCASSVSSRTSGLKETQYFGPGTRLLVL.

The J gene is TRBJ1-6, the V gene TRBV7-2; TRBD1 agrees at 11 bases. Trimming at V came to 5 bases and at J to 10 bases, leaving 4 bases not matched to a gene. The germline V gene has CDR1 SGHTA and CDR2 FQGNSA. The CDR3 spans 14 residues. The CDR3: CASSQDRGRSPLHF. CDR3 DNA: TGTGCCAGCAGCCAGGACAGGGGGCGGTCACCCCTCCACTTT.

This clonotype was recorded at least ten times. The chain joins TRBV7-8 to TRBJ1-2, with TRBD1 matching 10 bases. V shed 0 bases and J 1 base; nucleotides not matched to a gene: 2. This CDR3 region has 16 residues. The germline V gene has CDR1 SGHVS and CDR2 FQNEAQ. The CDR3 nucleotides read TGTGCCAGCAGCTTAGCCGGACAGGGGGATAACTATGGCTACACCTTC. It specifies CASSLAGQGDNYGYTF.

The chain combines TRBV6-6 with TRBJ2-3; 8 bases agree with TRBD2. The CDR3 spans 15 residues. Germline lookup yields CDR1 MNHNY and CDR2 SVGAGI (reference sequence). The V gene end was trimmed by 7 bases and the J gene end by 5 bases; junction bases not matched to a gene: 11. CDR3 in amino acids: CASTPGLAAGDTQYF. In nucleotides, the CDR3 is TGTGCCAGCACCCCAGGACTAGCCGCCGGAGATACGCAGTATTTT.

This clonotype was counted between two and nine times. The rearrangement joins TRBV6-1 to TRBJ2-7; 8 nucleotides line up with TRBD2. The germline gives CDR1 MNHNS, CDR2 SASEGT. V lost 1 base and J lost 1; bases outside the gene matches: 3. The CDR3 totals 15 residues. CDR3 residues: CASSEVSGVSYEQYV. The DNA of the CDR3 is TGTGCCAGCAGTGAAGTTAGCGGGGTTTCCTACGAGCAGTACGTC.

The chain is built from TRBV20-1 and TRBJ2-3, with 8 bases identical to TRBD2. The V and J ends lost 5 bases and 3 bases, in that order; junction bases with no gene match: 10. Germline assignment: CDR1 DFQATT and CDR2 SNEGSKA (reference sequence). The CDR3 is made up of 15 amino acids. In DNA, the CDR3 is TGCAGTGCTCGAACGGGACTAGTATTAACAGATACGCAGTATTTT. The encoded protein is CSARTGLVLTDTQYF.

This chain links TRBV11-3 with TRBJ2-1; D gene unclear. Germline V gene data show CDR1 as SGHNT and CDR2 as YENEEA. With 2 bases removed from V and 1 base from J, the gap between germline ends came to 6 bases. The CDR3 has 14 residues. CDR3: CASSLLLSYNEQFF. The CDR3 DNA sequence: TGTGCCAGCAGCTTATTACTTTCCTACAATGAGCAGTTCTTC.

The rearrangement uses TRBV15 and TRBJ2-1; D possibly corresponds to TRBD1 (6 bases). The CDR3 contains 13 residues. The V end lost 0 bases, the J end lost 10 bases, and 10 bases lay between the germline ends. Germline-derived CDR1 and CDR2 are LNHNV and YYDKDF (reference sequence). Here the CDR3 DNA reads TGTGCCACCAGCAGAGAGGGGACAAGAGAGCAGTTCTTC. The encoded protein is CATSREGTREQFF.

The chain employs TRBV4-1 and TRBJ1-1; 7 bases are shared with TRBD1. The CDR3 runs 14 residues. Germline assignment: CDR1 MGHRA and CDR2 YSYEKL. Unmatched junction bases numbered 7, after V lost 2 bases and J lost 7 bases. The CDR3 here is CASSQRQGRDEAFF. CDR3 in DNA: TGCGCCAGCAGCCAACGACAGGGTCGGGATGAAGCTTTCTTT.

The V and J genes are TRBV10-3 and TRBJ2-3, with TRBD2 identical over 10 bases. CDR3 length: 16 residues. Germline V gives CDR1 ENHRY, CDR2 SYGVKD. V lost 6 bases to trimming and J lost 2 bases; unmatched junction nucleotides: 8. The CDR3 region is CAISGLAGAPTDTQYF. CDR3 in DNA: TGTGCCATCAGCGGCCTAGCGGGAGCCCCCACAGATACGCAGTATTTT.

The genes are TRBV5-1 and TRBJ2-7, with D perhaps given as TRBD1 or TRBD2 (5 bases each). Trimming removed 4 bases from V and 6 bases from J, with 29 bases in between. The CDR3 loop spans 18 amino acids. The germline V gene encodes CDR1 SGHRS and CDR2 YFSETQ. The CDR3 coding sequence is TGCGCCAGCAGCAAGGTCCTGATCTGGAGAGAGGGGATGAGCGAGCAGTACTTC. This sequence encodes CASSKVLIWREGMSEQYF.

This clonotype was picked up a small number of times. The rearrangement links TRBV14 to TRBJ2-1; 9 nucleotides agree with TRBD2. The CDR3 has 17 residues. The ends lost 0 bases at V and 4 bases at J; junction bases unmatched: 7. The germline V gene encodes CDR1 SGHDN and CDR2 FVKESK. The CDR3: CASSQERASGTYNEQFF. For the CDR3, the DNA is TGTGCCAGCAGCCAAGAGAGGGCTAGCGGGACTTACAATGAGCAGTTCTTC.

This clonotype was counted only a few times. The chain has TRBV5-1 and TRBJ2-3; 8 bases agree with TRBD1. Unmatched junction bases numbered 24, after V lost 5 bases and J lost 4 bases. CDR1 and CDR2 (germline): SGHRS, YFSETQ. The CDR3 consists of 20 residues. This CDR3 is CASRRQGTRFGGPRADTQYF. The CDR3 coding sequence is TGCGCCAGCAGAAGACAGGGGACTCGCTTTGGTGGTCCGAGGGCAGATACGCAGTATTTT.

This clonotype was observed a handful of times. This chain uses TRBV2 with TRBJ2-3; D is unresolved. V lost 6 bases and J 8 bases, leaving 15 bases between the germline ends. The CDR3 runs 13 residues. CDR1 is SNHLY, CDR2 FYNNEI, per germline. In nucleotides, the CDR3 is TGTGCCAGCAGCCGCTCGTCGGAAGGTACGCAGTATTTT. It encodes CASSRSSEGTQYF.

Only a few counts were recorded for this clonotype. The DNA for the CDR3 is TGTGCCAGCAGTTCGCTAGCGGGAGGGCCTTATGAGCAGTTCTTC. Its protein product is CASSSLAGGPYEQFF. The V call is TRBV28, the J call TRBJ2-1, with 12 bases matching TRBD2. The trim removed 4 bases at V and 8 bases at J, leaving 6 bases unmatched. There are 15 residues in the CDR3. In germline, CDR1 is MDHEN, CDR2 SYDVKM.

This clonotype was seen at least ten times. The chain employs TRBV11-2 and TRBJ1-6; 7 nucleotides line up with TRBD1. This CDR3 is built from 15 residues. CDR1 is SGHAT, CDR2 FQNNGV, per germline. V was clipped by 2 bases and J by 9 bases; unmatched bases: 7. CDR3 sequence: CASSLIGTDLSPLHF. The DNA of the CDR3 is TGTGCCAGCAGCTTAATTGGGACAGACCTTTCACCCCTCCACTTT. The variable domain in full, completed from reference TRBV11-2 and TRBJ1-6, reads EAGVAQSPRYKIIEKRQSVAFWCNPISGHATLYWYQQILGQGPKLLIQFQNNGVVDDSQLPKDRFSAERLKGVDSTLKIQPAKLEDSAVYLCASSLIGTDLSPLHFGNGTRLTVT.

In DNA form, the CDR3 reads TGTGCCAGCAACAAAGACAGGGGCTCTGGGGCCAACGTCCTGACTTTC. Protein: CASNKDRGSGANVLTF. The rearrangement links TRBV6-2 or TRBV6-3 to TRBJ2-6, with 8 bases aligning to TRBD1. Trimming took 7 bases from V and 0 from J; bases not matched to a gene: 5. Per germline, CDR1 MNHEY and CDR2 SVGEGT. This CDR3 is 16 amino acids long.

V and J are TRBV6-5 and TRBJ2-3; tentatively, D is TRBD2 (6 bases). CDR3 length: 15 residues. V shed 6 bases and J shed 1 base, with 14 bases lying between them. Germline CDR1 MNHEY, CDR2 SVGAGI. The CDR3 is CASSFSGARTDTQYF. The CDR3 nucleotides are TGTGCCAGCAGCTTTAGCGGAGCCCGCACAGATACGCAGTATTTT.

A few counts support this clonotype. The genes are TRBV4-1 and TRBJ2-2; a possible D gene is TRBD2 (6 bases). The V and J ends lost 1 base and 1 base respectively, with 13 bases between them. There are 17 residues in the CDR3. Germline CDR1 reads MGHRA; CDR2 reads YSYEKL. CDR3 in amino acids: CASSQGKGRGNTGELFF. CDR3 coding DNA: TGCGCCAGCAGCCAAGGAAAGGGGCGGGGGAACACCGGGGAGCTGTTTTTT.